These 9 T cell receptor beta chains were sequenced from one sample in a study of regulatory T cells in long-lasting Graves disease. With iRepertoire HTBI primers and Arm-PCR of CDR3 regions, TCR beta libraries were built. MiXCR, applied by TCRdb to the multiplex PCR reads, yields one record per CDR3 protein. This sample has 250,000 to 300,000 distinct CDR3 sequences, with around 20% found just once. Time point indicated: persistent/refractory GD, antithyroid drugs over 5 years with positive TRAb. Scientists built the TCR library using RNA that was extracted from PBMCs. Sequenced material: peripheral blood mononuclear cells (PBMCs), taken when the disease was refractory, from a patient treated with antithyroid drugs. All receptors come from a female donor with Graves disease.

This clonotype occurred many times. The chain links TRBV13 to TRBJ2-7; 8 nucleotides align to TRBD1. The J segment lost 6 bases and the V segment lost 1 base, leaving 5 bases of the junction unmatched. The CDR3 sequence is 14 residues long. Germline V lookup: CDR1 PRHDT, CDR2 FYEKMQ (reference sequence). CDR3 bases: TGTGCCAGCAGCTTAGACCAGGGGGCTGGCGAGCAGTACTTC. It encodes CASSLDQGAGEQYF.

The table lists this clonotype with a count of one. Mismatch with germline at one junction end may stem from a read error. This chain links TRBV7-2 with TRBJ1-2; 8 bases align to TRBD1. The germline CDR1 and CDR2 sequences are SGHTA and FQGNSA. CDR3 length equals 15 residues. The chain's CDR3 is CASSPRTGSGFGHTF. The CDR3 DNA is TGTGCCAGCAGCCCCCGGACAGGGTCGGGGTTTGGCCACACCTTC.

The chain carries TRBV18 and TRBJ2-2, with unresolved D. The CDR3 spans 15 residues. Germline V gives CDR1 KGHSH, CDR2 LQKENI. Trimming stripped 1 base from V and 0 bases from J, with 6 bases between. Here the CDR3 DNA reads TGTGCCAGCTCACCACGGGCGACGAACACCGGGGAGCTGTTTTTT. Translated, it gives CASSPRATNTGELFF.

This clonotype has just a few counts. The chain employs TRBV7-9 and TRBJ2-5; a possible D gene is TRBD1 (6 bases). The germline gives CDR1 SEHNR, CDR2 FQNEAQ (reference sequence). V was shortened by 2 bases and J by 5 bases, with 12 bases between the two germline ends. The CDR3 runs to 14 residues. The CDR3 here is CASSLSTGFETQYF. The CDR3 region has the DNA TGTGCCAGCAGCTTATCAACAGGGTTTGAGACCCAGTACTTC.

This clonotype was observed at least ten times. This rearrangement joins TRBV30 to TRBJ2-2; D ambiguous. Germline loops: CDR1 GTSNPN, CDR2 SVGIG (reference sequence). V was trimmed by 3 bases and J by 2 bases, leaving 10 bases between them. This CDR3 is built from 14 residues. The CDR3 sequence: CAWRRLQNTGELFF. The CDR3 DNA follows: TGTGCCTGGAGGCGATTACAAAACACCGGGGAGCTGTTTTTT.

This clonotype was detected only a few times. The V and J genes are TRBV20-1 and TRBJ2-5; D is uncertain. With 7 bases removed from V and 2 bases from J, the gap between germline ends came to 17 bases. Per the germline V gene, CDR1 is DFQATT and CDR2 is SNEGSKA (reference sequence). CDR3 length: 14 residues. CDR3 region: CSVRSAVVQETQYF. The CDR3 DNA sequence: TGCAGTGTCAGAAGTGCGGTGGTGCAAGAGACCCAGTACTTC.

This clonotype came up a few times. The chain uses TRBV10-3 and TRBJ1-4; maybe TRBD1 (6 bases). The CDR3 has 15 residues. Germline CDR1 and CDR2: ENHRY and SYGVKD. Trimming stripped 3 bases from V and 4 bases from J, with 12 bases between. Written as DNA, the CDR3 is TGTGCCATCAGTGACGGGGGCAGCCTTAATGAAAAACTGTTTTTT. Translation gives CAISDGGSLNEKLFF.

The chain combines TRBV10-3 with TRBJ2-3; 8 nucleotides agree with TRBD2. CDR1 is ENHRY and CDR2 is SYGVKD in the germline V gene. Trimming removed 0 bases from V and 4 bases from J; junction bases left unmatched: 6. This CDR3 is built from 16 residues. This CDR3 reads CAISESTGGRADTQYF. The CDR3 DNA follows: TGTGCCATCAGTGAGTCAACGGGAGGGCGGGCAGATACGCAGTATTTT.

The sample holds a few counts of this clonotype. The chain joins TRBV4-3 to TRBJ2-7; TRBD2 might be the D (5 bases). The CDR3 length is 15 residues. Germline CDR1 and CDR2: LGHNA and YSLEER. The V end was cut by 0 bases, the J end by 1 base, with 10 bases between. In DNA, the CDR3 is TGCGCCAGCAGCCAAGATCGGGATCCATCCTACGAGCAGTACTTC. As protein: CASSQDRDPSYEQYF.